These 19 T cell receptor beta chains came from one sample sequenced in a study of PD-1 blockade in classical Hodgkin lymphoma (dated by TCRdb to 2020 to 2021). The library was generated by the immunoSEQ multiplex PCR assay. Held by TCRdb, this immuneACCESS table contains in-frame sequences only and omits some clones. Under half of the omission traces to an unresolved V gene where checked; the cause of the rest is unknown. The sample records around 40,000 clones, over 70% of which are singletons. The biggest ten clones account for roughly 9.2% of the sample. What this sample's time point label stands for: cycle 4 day 1 (C4D1), after six to seven weeks of nivolumab. Every trial patient had relapsed following autologous stem cell transplantation, and prior brentuximab vedotin exposure was what differed among cohorts A, B and C. The sample in question was peripheral blood mononuclear cells (PBMCs), obtained before the fourth cycle of nivolumab. These receptors came from a human donor with classical Hodgkin lymphoma.

The chain combines TRBV29-1 with TRBJ1-1; tentative D call: TRBD1 (6 bases). This CDR3 has 14 amino acids. Germline CDR1 reads SQVTM; CDR2 reads ANQGSEA. Trimming shortened V by 5 bases and J by 4 bases, and 17 bases separated the two germline ends. The CDR3 reads CSVYGWDTGTEAFF. For the CDR3, the DNA is TGCAGCGTTTATGGGTGGGACACGGGCACTGAAGCTTTCTTT.

The genes are TRBV7-3 and TRBJ2-2, with D perhaps TRBD2 (6 bases). V was cut by 5 bases and J by 6 bases, with 13 bases left in between. Per germline, CDR1 SGHTA and CDR2 FQGTGA. The CDR3 is 14 residues long. The CDR3, as DNA: TGTGCCAGCAGCCCGCCCTGGGGGGCCGGGGAGCTGTTTTTT. Protein product: CASSPPWGAGELFF.

V and J are TRBV5-1 and TRBJ2-7; the D gene is possibly TRBD1 (6 bases). CDR1 and CDR2 from the germline V gene are SGHRS and YFSETQ. The CDR3 runs to 14 residues. The germline V and J ends were trimmed by 0 bases and 4 bases, with 11 bases remaining between them. CDR3 DNA: TGCGCCAGCAGCTTGGTGGGACACTTTTACGAGCAGTACTTC. This gives the protein CASSLVGHFYEQYF.

The chain joins TRBV30 to TRBJ1-1; D is uncertain. The CDR3 length is 13 residues. Germline values: CDR1 GTSNPN, CDR2 SVGIG (reference sequence). V shed 0 bases and J shed 4 bases, with 9 bases lying between them. The CDR3 spells CAWSVRAATEAFF. CDR3 DNA sequence: TGTGCCTGGAGTGTACGTGCGGCCACTGAAGCTTTCTTT.

The V gene is TRBV4-3, the J gene TRBJ1-6; D is possibly TRBD1 (5 bases). The CDR3 sequence is 16 residues long. V was shortened by 1 base and J by 7 bases, with 14 bases between the two germline ends. Germline CDR1 reads LGHNA; CDR2 reads YSLEER. CDR3 sequence reads: CASSQAQQAGNSPLHF. CDR3 nucleotides: TGCGCCAGCAGCCAAGCTCAACAGGCAGGGAATTCACCCCTCCACTTT.

This clone showed up just a few times. The V call is TRBV11-2, the J call TRBJ1-1; D may be TRBD1 (6 bases). The CDR3 runs 15 residues. The germline CDR1 and CDR2 sequences are SGHAT and FQNNGV. Trimming stripped 1 base from V and 1 base from J, with 10 bases between. The CDR3 loop reads CASSLVVGGNTEAFF. The CDR3 bases are TGTGCCAGCAGCTTAGTTGTAGGGGGGAACACTGAAGCTTTCTTT.

The chain links TRBV5-6 to TRBJ2-1, with D unresolved. The CDR3 covers 13 residues. V lost 2 bases to trimming and J lost 7 bases, with 10 bases between them. From germline, CDR1 is SGHDT and CDR2 YYEEEE. The CDR3 region has the DNA TGTGCCAGCAGCTTTTATGGATGGAATGAGCAGTTCTTC. It is translated as CASSFYGWNEQFF.

The CDR3 nucleotides are TGTGCCAGCACCTTACAGGGTTTCGGTTCACCCCTCCACTTT. Its protein is CASTLQGFGSPLHF. The chain has TRBV6-6 and TRBJ1-6, with D tentatively TRBD1 (6 bases). Germline loops: CDR1 MNHNY, CDR2 SVGAGI (reference sequence). V was trimmed by 7 bases and J by 9 bases, leaving 16 bases between them. The CDR3 sequence is 14 residues long.

The chain has TRBV6-7 and TRBJ1-5; 8 positions agree with TRBD1. TRBV6-7 is an ORF, and what it does is uncertain. This CDR3 comprises 16 residues. Losses at the gene ends were 6 bases for V and 0 bases for J; bases not matched to a gene: 7. CDR3 sequence reads: CASRQGGKYSNQPQHF. The CDR3 coding sequence is TGTGCCAGCAGACAGGGGGGGAAATATAGCAATCAGCCCCAGCATTTT.

V is TRBV2 and J is TRBJ2-3, with TRBD2 as a possible D gene (6 bases). V lost 3 bases to trimming and J lost 5 bases, with 6 bases between them. CDR1 and CDR2 (germline): SNHLY, FYNNEI. The CDR3 runs to 12 residues. The CDR3 is CASSDSGDTQYF. The CDR3, as DNA: TGTGCCAGCAGTGATAGCGGAGATACGCAGTATTTT.

This clone is classed as medium-sized. The V and J genes are TRBV29-1 and TRBJ1-2; 7 nucleotides line up with TRBD1. The germline V gene encodes CDR1 SQVTM and CDR2 ANQGSEA. The CDR3 extends over 13 amino acids. The junction had 4 bases not matched to a gene; V was cut back by 6 bases and J by 0 bases. CDR3 bases: TGCAGCGTCCAGACAGGGACTAACTATGGCTACACCTTC. It specifies CSVQTGTNYGYTF.

This clone was seen a few times. V gene TRBV10-3 combines with J gene TRBJ2-1; TRBD1 might be the D (6 bases). Germline CDR1 and CDR2: ENHRY and SYGVKD. This CDR3 region has 15 residues. Deletions cut 9 bases from V and 3 bases from J, with 18 bases between. In DNA form, the CDR3 reads TGTGCCATACGCCAAGGGACATCATACTACAATGAGCAGTTCTTC. This sequence encodes CAIRQGTSYYNEQFF.

This chain links TRBV11-2 with TRBJ2-7, with 8 bases that match TRBD1. V lost 8 bases, J lost 3 bases, and 0 bases stayed unmatched. CDR3 length: 11 residues. The germline CDR1 and CDR2 sequences are SGHAT and FQNNGV. The CDR3 DNA follows: TGTGCCAGCGGACAGGGCTACGAGCAGTACTTC. Its translation is CASGQGYEQYF.

The chain employs TRBV7-8 and TRBJ2-3; D could derive from TRBD1 or TRBD2 (6 bases each). The CDR3 is 16 residues long. Per germline, CDR1 SGHVS and CDR2 FQNEAQ. V lost 1 base and J lost 4, with 15 bases in between. Written as DNA, the CDR3 is TGTGCCAGCAGCTTAGGGGGGGCCCCTGGCGCAGATACGCAGTATTTT. Translating it yields CASSLGGAPGADTQYF.

The chain is built from TRBV27 and TRBJ2-1, with 8 positions matching TRBD2. Trimming removed 5 bases from V and 5 bases from J; junction bases left unmatched: 8. This CDR3 is 15 amino acids long. Germline V gene data show CDR1 as MNHEY and CDR2 as SMNVEV (reference sequence). CDR3 bases: TGTGCCAGCAGTCCCAGACTAGCGACGAACAATGAGCAGTTCTTC. It specifies CASSPRLATNNEQFF.

V and J are TRBV7-2 and TRBJ2-5; 7 bases fit TRBD2. Unmatched junction bases numbered 8, after V lost 7 bases and J lost 3 bases. The CDR3 runs 14 residues. Germline lookup yields CDR1 SGHTA and CDR2 FQGNSA. The chain's CDR3 is CASTWGGVKETQYF. In DNA, the CDR3 is TGTGCCAGCACCTGGGGGGGGGTTAAAGAGACCCAGTACTTC.

With respect to this clone: Distinct nucleotide sequences in the sample also encode this CDR3. The chain uses TRBV9 and TRBJ2-7; 7 nucleotides match TRBD2. The germline CDR1 and CDR2 sequences are SGDLS and YYNGEE. The CDR3 has 14 amino acids. The V and J ends lost 2 bases and 0 bases, in that order; junction bases with no gene match: 2. CDR3 loop: CASSVGGSSYEQYF. The CDR3 DNA is TGTGCCAGCAGCGTGGGGGGGTCCTCCTACGAGCAGTACTTC. Variable domain in full (rest from reference TRBV9 and TRBJ2-7): DSGVTQTPKHLITATGQRVTLRCSPRSGDLSVYWYQQSLDQGLQFLIQYYNGEERAKGNILERFSAQQFPDLHSELNLSSLELGDSALYFCASSVGGSSYEQYFGPGTRLTVT.

The CDR3: CASSLDARGEAFF. CDR3 DNA sequence: TGTGCCAGCAGCTTAGATGCCCGGGGTGAAGCTTTCTTT. The chain has TRBV11-3 and TRBJ1-1; unclear D gene. V lost 0 bases and J 7 bases, leaving 9 bases between the germline ends. Germline V gene data show CDR1 as SGHNT and CDR2 as YENEEA. This CDR3 spans 13 amino acids.

This chain links TRBV18 with TRBJ2-7, with D maybe TRBD1 (5 bases). V gave up 0 bases and J gave up 2 bases, with 8 bases separating them. Germline CDR1 KGHSH, CDR2 LQKENI. This CDR3 spans 14 amino acids. The CDR3 nucleotides read TGTGCCAGCTCACCACCCACAGGTGCCTACGAGCAGTACTTC. Translation gives CASSPPTGAYEQYF.